These 20 T cell receptor beta chains originate from one sample sequenced in a study of blood T cell repertoires in COVID-19. Using immunoSEQ multiplex PCR, the repertoire was profiled, and TCRdb retains in-frame clones only, with some absent. This table has more than 300,000 clones, more than 85% appearing once. Sequencing was done on a sample of PBMCs or T cells enriched from blood (not recorded which). Receptors originate from a woman aged 40 to 50 who had been exposed to COVID-19.

The chain recombines TRBV27 with TRBJ2-7, with D tentatively TRBD2 (5 bases). Germline assignment: CDR1 MNHEY and CDR2 SMNVEV (reference sequence). This CDR3 is 14 amino acids long. V was shortened by 3 bases and J by 5 bases, with 14 bases between the two germline ends. The CDR3 loop reads CASSFSGNSDEQYF. In DNA form, the CDR3 reads TGTGCCAGCAGTTTTTCCGGGAATTCTGACGAGCAGTACTTC.

V gene TRBV18 combines with J gene TRBJ1-2; D ambiguous. This CDR3 has 14 amino acids. The V and J ends lost 2 bases and 4 bases respectively, with 11 bases between them. The V gene's germline CDR1 is KGHSH and CDR2 LQKENI. The CDR3 sequence: CASSPGLRSYGYTF. The CDR3 nucleotides are TGTGCCAGCTCACCAGGGCTCAGAAGCTATGGCTACACCTTC.

This clone was picked up one time. The rearrangement uses TRBV4-3 and TRBJ1-2; D is unresolved. The length of the CDR3 is 15 residues. Trimming stripped 0 bases from V and 2 bases from J, with 10 bases between. Germline assignment: CDR1 LGHNA and CDR2 YSLEER. CDR3 sequence reads: CASSQDLQSNYGYTF. CDR3 in DNA: TGCGCCAGCAGCCAAGATCTACAGAGCAACTATGGCTACACCTTC.

The V call is TRBV2, the J call TRBJ1-1, with D perhaps TRBD1 (6 bases). CDR1 is SNHLY and CDR2 is FYNNEI in the germline V gene. The CDR3 runs to 14 residues. V was clipped by 4 bases and J by 3 bases, with 12 bases between them. The CDR3 region is CASSVLDSDTEAFF. The CDR3 region has the DNA TGTGCCAGCAGTGTCTTGGACAGCGACACTGAAGCTTTCTTT.

This sequence joins TRBV5-3 and TRBJ1-1, with 11 bases that match TRBD1. TRBV5-3 is an ORF, and what it does is uncertain. The CDR3 spans 15 residues. The J segment lost 4 bases and the V segment lost 4 bases, leaving 6 bases of the junction unmatched. This chain's CDR3 is CARSPGQGATTEAFF. In DNA, the CDR3 is TGTGCCAGAAGCCCAGGACAGGGGGCGACCACTGAAGCTTTCTTT.

The V and J genes are TRBV24-1 and TRBJ2-3; tentatively, D is TRBD2 (5 bases). Germline values: CDR1 KGHDR, CDR2 SFDVKD. The CDR3 spans 13 residues. V was cut by 3 bases and J by 6 bases, with 9 bases left in between. In DNA, the CDR3 is TGTGCCACCAGTGATGAGAGGAGGGATACGCAGTATTTT. This sequence encodes CATSDERRDTQYF.

The rearrangement uses TRBV19 and TRBJ1-2; tentatively, D is TRBD1 (5 bases). CDR1 is LNHDA, CDR2 SQIVND, per germline (reference sequence). The CDR3 runs to 14 residues. V lost 3 bases and J lost 4, with 12 bases in between. The CDR3 DNA reads TGTGCCAGTAGTATTACCAGGGCCTCCTATGGCTACACCTTC. Its translation is CASSITRASYGYTF.

The V gene is TRBV5-6, the J gene TRBJ1-2, with a tentative D call TRBD1 (6 bases). This CDR3 spans 15 amino acids. Germline loops: CDR1 SGHDT, CDR2 YYEEEE. V was clipped by 0 bases and J by 4 bases, with 13 bases between them. The CDR3 DNA sequence: TGTGCCAGCAGCTTGGCCGTATCAGGGGTCTATGGCTACACCTTC. This encodes CASSLAVSGVYGYTF.

Comments on this clone: This sample also contains other DNA sequences that code for the same CDR3. The rearrangement joins TRBV2 to TRBJ1-2; D not certain. Germline-derived CDR1 and CDR2 are SNHLY and FYNNEI. The CDR3 totals 12 residues. V was trimmed by 4 bases and J by 8 bases, leaving 11 bases between them. The CDR3 region is CASSVEGYGYTF. DNA of the CDR3: TGTGCCAGCAGTGTTGAGGGTTACGGCTACACCTTC.

The gene calls are TRBV4-3 and TRBJ2-1; D possibly corresponds to TRBD2 (7 bases). The CDR3 totals 17 residues. The germline gives CDR1 LGHNA, CDR2 YSLEER. The V end lost 0 bases, the J end lost 3 bases, and 15 bases lay between the germline ends. The CDR3 DNA sequence: TGCGCCAGCAGCCAAGATCTGGGGGGGGCTCTCTACAATGAGCAGTTCTTC. Amino acids: CASSQDLGGALYNEQFF.

The chain recombines TRBV18 with TRBJ2-3; D is unclear. The CDR3 is made up of 13 amino acids. CDR1 and CDR2 from the germline V gene are KGHSH and LQKENI. V was trimmed by 6 bases and J by 0 bases, leaving 7 bases between them. CDR3 in DNA: TGTGCCAGCTCGCCTACTAGCACAGATACGCAGTATTTT. It encodes CASSPTSTDTQYF.

V and J are TRBV19 and TRBJ1-5; 8 bases align to TRBD1. Germline assignment: CDR1 LNHDA and CDR2 SQIVND (reference sequence). CDR3 length equals 16 residues. V lost 3 bases to trimming and J lost 4 bases; unmatched junction nucleotides: 8. The CDR3 protein is CASSMTRGLRNQPQHF. The CDR3 DNA reads TGTGCCAGTAGTATGACCAGGGGGCTGCGAAATCAGCCCCAGCATTTT.

DNA for the CDR3: TGTGCCAGCAGCGTAACAGGGGATACCGGGGAGCTGTTTTTT. Its protein product is CASSVTGDTGELFF. J is TRBJ2-2 and V is TRBV9; 7 bases are shared with TRBD1. Germline CDR1 is SGDLS and CDR2 is YYNGEE. After removal of 1 base from V and 5 bases from J, the junction contained 2 bases not matched to a gene. This CDR3 has 14 residues.

The chain has TRBV6-1 and TRBJ2-7; 8 nucleotides agree with TRBD1. This CDR3 has 13 amino acids. Germline-derived CDR1 and CDR2 are MNHNS and SASEGT. The ends lost 3 bases at V and 4 bases at J; junction bases unmatched: 2. The CDR3 DNA is TGTGCCAGCAGTGAGGGACAGGCTTACGAGCAGTACTTC. It yields the protein CASSEGQAYEQYF.

The chain carries TRBV6-2 or TRBV6-3 and TRBJ2-3; the D is unclear. Germline assignment: CDR1 MNHEY and CDR2 SVGEGT. Trimming shortened V by 2 bases and J by 6 bases, and 15 bases separated the two germline ends. CDR3 length: 15 residues. The CDR3 loop reads CASSYPSPTFDTQYF. The CDR3 DNA follows: TGTGCCAGCAGTTACCCCTCCCCAACTTTCGATACGCAGTATTTT.

This clone was seen more than once but under ten times. The V and J genes are TRBV27 and TRBJ1-1, with 7 bases lining up with TRBD1. Per the germline V gene, CDR1 is MNHEY and CDR2 is SMNVEV (reference sequence). The CDR3 totals 15 residues. J lost 3 bases, V lost 5 bases, and 9 bases had no gene match. Here the CDR3 DNA reads TGTGCCAGCAGTCCCGCGGACAGGTGGGACACTGAAGCTTTCTTT. Residues: CASSPADRWDTEAFF.

The rearrangement uses TRBV27 and TRBJ1-6; no clear D. Per the germline V gene, CDR1 is MNHEY and CDR2 is SMNVEV (reference sequence). CDR3 size: 14 residues. Trimming cost V 2 bases and J 7 bases, with 9 bases left between them. The CDR3 sequence is CASSLREANSPLHF. The CDR3 DNA reads as TGTGCCAGCAGTTTACGGGAGGCGAATTCACCCCTCCACTTT.

This chain uses TRBV10-3 with TRBJ1-6; a possible D gene is TRBD1 (6 bases). In germline, CDR1 is ENHRY, CDR2 SYGVKD. Deletions cut 5 bases from V and 0 bases from J, with 8 bases between. This CDR3 contains 15 residues. As DNA, the CDR3 is TGTGCCATCAGTCAGGGGAGCTCCTATAATTCACCCCTCCACTTT. Its translation: CAISQGSSYNSPLHF.

The chain recombines TRBV5-5 with TRBJ2-7; 12 bases are shared with TRBD2. The length of the CDR3 is 16 residues. Germline CDR1 and CDR2: SGHKS and YYEKEE (reference sequence). The V gene end was trimmed by 1 base and the J gene end by 7 bases; junction bases not matched to a gene: 9. The CDR3 DNA is TGTGCCAGCAGCTTGTCTGTGACTAGCGGGAGCTTTGAGCAGTACTTC. Translating gives CASSLSVTSGSFEQYF.

This chain connects TRBV7-6 to TRBJ1-5; maybe TRBD1 (5 bases). Trimming left V 8 bases short and J 4 bases short, with 12 bases between. The CDR3 loop spans 13 amino acids. CDR1 and CDR2 from the germline V gene are SGHVS and FNYEAQ. The CDR3 is CASGGGGNQPQHF. In nucleotides, the CDR3 is TGTGCCAGCGGTGGGGGGGGGAATCAGCCCCAGCATTTT. The entire variable domain, with the rest obtained from reference TRBV7-6 and TRBJ1-5, is as follows: GAGVSQSPRYKVTKRGQDVALRCDPISGHVSLYWYRQALGQGPEFLTYFNYEAQQDKSGLPNDRFSAERPEGSISTLTIQRTEQRDSAMYRCASGGGGNQPQHFGDGTRLSIL.